The 27 T cell receptor beta chains listed next were all sequenced from one sample in a study of molecular identifiers for immune sequencing clone quantification. MiXCR was run by TCRdb on the PCR reads, yielding one entry per CDR3 protein. The sample contains about 40,000 distinct CDR3 sequences, about a fifth of which appear only once. Sequencing input: naive CD8+ T cells from blood, with Jurkat cell RNA spiked in. The subset is: FACS-sorted CD8+CD4-CCR7+CD45RA+ naive T cells. These receptors originate from a human donor in good health. Some libraries in this study had Jurkat cell RNA spiked in.

This clonotype was seen ten or more times. This sequence joins TRBV10-3 and TRBJ2-1; a weak D match, TRBD2 (6 bases). The V end was cut by 3 bases, the J end by 9 bases, with 18 bases between. In germline, CDR1 is ENHRY, CDR2 SYGVKD. The CDR3 extends over 15 amino acids. The CDR3 DNA reads as TGTGCCATCAGTGAAGCGGGCTGGGTCGTGGGTGAGCAGTTCTTC. It yields the protein CAISEAGWVVGEQFF.

This clonotype occurred a few times. V gene TRBV4-3 combines with J gene TRBJ1-5; a possible D gene is TRBD1 (5 bases). Germline V CDR1 and CDR2: LGHNA, YSLEER. The CDR3 sequence is 15 residues long. V lost 0 bases and J lost 7, with 13 bases in between. CDR3 residues: CASSQDSGVGQPQHF. In DNA, the CDR3 is TGCGCCAGCAGCCAAGATTCGGGGGTTGGACAGCCCCAGCATTTT.

In this sample, this clonotype turned up many times. V is TRBV5-6 and J is TRBJ2-2; the D is unclear. V lost 5 bases and J 1 base, leaving 6 bases between the germline ends. Germline V CDR1 and CDR2: SGHDT, YYEEEE. The CDR3 has 13 residues. The CDR3 region is CASRAGNTGELFF. The CDR3 coding sequence is TGTGCCAGCAGGGCAGGGAACACCGGGGAGCTGTTTTTT.

The chain carries TRBV6-2 or TRBV6-3 and TRBJ2-1; D is perhaps TRBD2 (6 bases). This CDR3 has 14 residues. Germline loops: CDR1 MNHEY, CDR2 SVGEGT. The CDR3 sequence is CVTEGTPGGDEQFF. The CDR3 DNA reads TGTGTCACCGAGGGGACCCCAGGAGGGGATGAGCAGTTCTTC.

This clonotype was seen at least ten times. The chain is built from TRBV19 and TRBJ2-4, with 8 bases matching TRBD1. V was clipped by 1 base and J by 9 bases; unmatched bases: 8. Germline lookup yields CDR1 LNHDA and CDR2 SQIVND (reference sequence). The CDR3 covers 15 residues. The CDR3 DNA is TGTGCCAGTAGTATAGGTGACAGGGGCCTAAGCATTCAGTACTTC. It is translated as CASSIGDRGLSIQYF. The complete variable domain, with remaining parts taken from reference TRBV19 and TRBJ2-4, reads DGGITQSPKYLFRKEGQNVTLSCEQNLNHDAMYWYRQDPGQGLRLIYYSQIVNDFQKGDIAEGYSVSREKKESFPLTVTSAQKNPTAFYLCASSIGDRGLSIQYFGAGTRLSVL.

This clonotype was counted at least ten times. The chain joins TRBV27 to TRBJ2-6; possibly TRBD2 for D (6 bases). Deletions cut 0 bases from V and 4 bases from J, with 13 bases between. The CDR3 totals 17 residues. CDR1 is MNHEY and CDR2 is SMNVEV in the germline V gene (reference sequence). The CDR3 coding sequence is TGTGCCAGCAGTTTATCGGTGTCCGCGGGGGGGGCCAACGTCCTGACTTTC. This encodes CASSLSVSAGGANVLTF. The entire variable domain, with the rest obtained from reference TRBV27 and TRBJ2-6, is as follows: EAQVTQNPRYLITVTGKKLTVTCSQNMNHEYMSWYRQDPGLGLRQIYYSMNVEVTDKGDVPEGYKVSRKEKRNFPLILESPSPNQTSLYFCASSLSVSAGGANVLTFGAGSRLTVL.

This chain uses TRBV4-1 with TRBJ2-7; TRBD1 matches 8 bases. Germline loops: CDR1 MGHRA, CDR2 YSYEKL. This CDR3 comprises 15 residues. The V and J ends lost 4 bases and 2 bases, in that order; junction bases with no gene match: 7. DNA for the CDR3: TGCGCCAGCAGCCCGACAGGGGCCAATGCCTACGAGCAGTACTTC. Its translation: CASSPTGANAYEQYF.

At least ten counts were recorded for this clonotype. The chain has TRBV10-2 and TRBJ1-2, with a weak D call TRBD1 (6 bases). Per germline, CDR1 WSHSY and CDR2 SAAADI. Deletions cut 11 bases from V and 7 bases from J, with 11 bases between. This CDR3 is built from 10 residues. The CDR3 nucleotides read TGCGCCTGCGGACAGCTTGGCTACACCTTC. It is translated as CACGQLGYTF.

Of note for this clonotype: Possible read error: a much larger clone is one base away. This rearrangement joins TRBV27 to TRBJ2-3; D unclear. CDR1 is MNHEY and CDR2 is SMNVEV in the germline V gene (reference sequence). V gave up 1 base and J gave up 4 bases, with 15 bases separating them. The CDR3 extends over 16 amino acids. This CDR3 reads CASSLLGLPGADTQYF. For the CDR3, the DNA is TGTGCCAGCAGTTTATTAGGTCTCCCAGGAGCAGATACGCAGTATTTT.

This clonotype was observed many times. CDR3 bases: TGTGCCAGCAGTGACCCGACAGGGCTGTCCTACGAGCAGTACTTC. Protein sequence: CASSDPTGLSYEQYF. The chain joins TRBV27 to TRBJ2-7; 7 nucleotides match TRBD1. V shed 5 bases, J shed 1 base, and the junction held 8 bases outside the gene matches. This CDR3 is 15 amino acids long. CDR1 MNHEY and CDR2 SMNVEV come from the germline V gene (reference sequence).

This clonotype was recorded at least ten times. The chain recombines TRBV6-1 with TRBJ2-5; D is unresolved. The CDR3 has 16 residues. V was shortened by 2 bases and J by 1 base, with 14 bases between the two germline ends. CDR1 MNHNS and CDR2 SASEGT come from the germline V gene. The CDR3 reads CASSEKVAAVQETQYF. Written as DNA, the CDR3 is TGTGCCAGCAGTGAAAAAGTCGCGGCAGTCCAAGAGACCCAGTACTTC.

This clonotype has a count of ten or more. The rearrangement links TRBV28 to TRBJ2-5, with 11 bases that match TRBD2. The CDR3 consists of 17 residues. V was clipped by 3 bases and J by 5 bases; unmatched bases: 11. The germline CDR1 and CDR2 sequences are MDHEN and SYDVKM. The CDR3: CASSFWDSLAGGETQYF. The CDR3 DNA follows: TGTGCCAGCAGTTTTTGGGACAGCCTAGCGGGAGGCGAGACCCAGTACTTC.

The chain joins TRBV7-8 to TRBJ2-7; no reliable D call. The germline CDR1 and CDR2 sequences are SGHVS and FQNEAQ. V lost 4 bases and J lost 4, with 5 bases in between. This CDR3 contains 11 residues. CDR3 DNA: TGTGCCAGCAGCTCCCCATACGAGCAGTACTTC. Protein sequence: CASSSPYEQYF.

The V gene is TRBV19, the J gene TRBJ2-2; 8 nucleotides align to TRBD1. Germline V gene data show CDR1 as LNHDA and CDR2 as SQIVND (reference sequence). V lost 3 bases, J lost 2 bases, and 2 bases stayed unmatched. The CDR3 is 15 amino acids. CDR3 in DNA: TGTGCCAGTAGTATGACAGGGGTTAACACCGGGGAGCTGTTTTTT. Its translation: CASSMTGVNTGELFF.

J is TRBJ2-7 and V is TRBV6-2 or TRBV6-3, with D unclear. From germline, CDR1 is MNHEY and CDR2 SVGEGT. The length of the CDR3 is 16 residues. The V and J ends lost 2 bases and 3 bases respectively, with 17 bases between them. CDR3 amino acids: CASSYRGGQELYEQYF. CDR3 DNA sequence: TGTGCCAGCAGTTACCGCGGTGGGCAGGAACTCTACGAGCAGTACTTC.

This clonotype was picked up many times. The rearrangement uses TRBV12-3 or TRBV12-4 and TRBJ1-2; no clear D. This CDR3 has 15 amino acids. The V end was cut by 5 bases, the J end by 0 bases, with 13 bases between. CDR3 DNA sequence: TGTGCCAGCAGTCCCCGACTGATGACTAACTATGGCTACACCTTC. Translated: CASSPRLMTNYGYTF.

This clonotype was picked up many times. This chain joins TRBV19 and TRBJ2-2; TRBD2 matches at 13 bases. CDR3 size: 17 residues. CDR1 is LNHDA and CDR2 is SQIVND in the germline V gene (reference sequence). V trimming: 6 bases; J trimming: 6 bases; junction bases outside the gene matches: 10. The CDR3 coding sequence is TGTGCCAGTAGCGCCCCCACTAGCGGGAGGGCCCCCGGGGAGCTGTTTTTT. Translated, it gives CASSAPTSGRAPGELFF.

This clonotype was recorded many times. The V and J genes are TRBV7-2 and TRBJ2-7; TRBD1 aligns across 12 bases. The CDR3 runs to 15 residues. V lost 5 bases, J lost 9 bases, and 11 bases stayed unmatched. CDR1 and CDR2 from the germline V gene are SGHTA and FQGNSA. The CDR3: CASSVGTGGISRQYF. In DNA, the CDR3 is TGTGCCAGCAGCGTCGGGACAGGGGGCATATCAAGGCAGTACTTC.

There are many counts of this clonotype. The chain carries TRBV29-1 and TRBJ2-7; weak D call: TRBD1 (6 bases). Germline V CDR1 and CDR2: SQVTM, ANQGSEA. Trimming removed 5 bases at V and 2 bases at J, with 13 bases between. The CDR3 contains 13 residues. CDR3 amino acids: CSVLSTGPYEQYF. The CDR3 DNA follows: TGCAGCGTTCTCTCGACAGGCCCCTACGAGCAGTACTTC.

This rearrangement joins TRBV14 to TRBJ2-3, with D uncertain. This CDR3 comprises 14 residues. Per germline, CDR1 SGHDN and CDR2 FVKESK. Trimming removed 4 bases at V and 4 bases at J, with 12 bases between. The CDR3 region is CASSLVMVADTQYF. The CDR3 DNA reads as TGTGCCAGCAGCCTTGTAATGGTGGCAGATACGCAGTATTTT.

The sample holds one count of this clonotype. A read error may explain this, as a much larger clone is one base away. The DNA for the CDR3 is TGTGCCAGCAGCTCGGGGCGGAGCGATCAGCCCCAGCATTTT. Translating gives CASSSGRSDQPQHF. The chain combines TRBV27 with TRBJ1-5, with a possible D match to TRBD1 (5 bases). The CDR3 is 14 amino acids. The ends were cut back, 6 bases at V and 5 bases at J, with 14 bases in the middle. In germline, CDR1 is MNHEY, CDR2 SMNVEV (reference sequence).

The chain has TRBV7-6 and TRBJ2-3; a weak D match, TRBD2 (6 bases). The CDR3 is 15 amino acids. CDR1 SGHVS and CDR2 FNYEAQ come from the germline V gene. V was cut by 4 bases and J by 1 base, with 12 bases left in between. The CDR3 DNA follows: TGTGCCAGCAGCTACGGGACTCGAGGCACAGATACGCAGTATTTT. Translation gives CASSYGTRGTDTQYF.

In this sample, this clonotype turned up many times. The chain is built from TRBV28 and TRBJ2-1; 8 bases line up with TRBD2. The CDR3 runs 15 residues. CDR1 is MDHEN and CDR2 is SYDVKM in the germline V gene. V shed 6 bases, J shed 4 bases, and the junction held 8 bases outside the gene matches. For the CDR3, the DNA is TGTGCCAGCAGGAAACTAGCGGAAATATACAATGAGCAGTTCTTC. Translating it yields CASRKLAEIYNEQFF.

Worth noting for this clonotype: A clone one base away is much larger, so this may be a read error. The chain is built from TRBV13 and TRBJ2-7; a weak D match, TRBD2 (6 bases). Germline V gene data show CDR1 as PRHDT and CDR2 as FYEKMQ (reference sequence). Trimming took off 5 bases at V and 6 bases at J, with 17 bases between the two ends. This CDR3 contains 14 residues. Here the CDR3 reads CASSPPGGGREQYF. CDR3 in DNA: TGTGCCAGCAGCCCGCCCGGGGGTGGCCGCGAGCAGTACTTC.

In its sample, this clonotype was seen many times. The rearrangement joins TRBV7-8 to TRBJ2-1, with 11 bases aligning to TRBD2. With 2 bases clipped from V and 2 bases from J, the junction kept 8 bases outside the gene matches. Looked up from germline, CDR1 is SGHVS and CDR2 is FQNEAQ. CDR3 length: 18 residues. Here the CDR3 reads CASSLMASGRNPYNEQFF. The CDR3 nucleotides are TGTGCCAGCAGCTTAATGGCTAGCGGGAGGAATCCCTACAATGAGCAGTTCTTC.

The sample holds a few counts of this clonotype. V and J are TRBV4-3 and TRBJ2-7, with TRBD2 identical over 9 bases. Germline values: CDR1 LGHNA, CDR2 YSLEER. This CDR3 has 16 residues. Trimming took 4 bases from V and 3 from J; bases not matched to a gene: 10. The CDR3 DNA reads as TGCGCCAGCAGCCCCGAAGGGGCGGGAGGGTTCTACGAGCAGTACTTC. Its translation is CASSPEGAGGFYEQYF.

As concerns this clonotype: This clone may be a read error of a much larger clone one base away. The V call is TRBV29-1, the J call TRBJ2-3, with unresolved D. Per the germline V gene, CDR1 is SQVTM and CDR2 is ANQGSEA. The CDR3 covers 13 residues. V was clipped by 5 bases and J by 8 bases, with 17 bases between them. This chain's CDR3 is CSVRTGSTFTQYF. The DNA for the CDR3 is TGCAGCGTTCGAACCGGGTCCACCTTTACGCAGTATTTT.